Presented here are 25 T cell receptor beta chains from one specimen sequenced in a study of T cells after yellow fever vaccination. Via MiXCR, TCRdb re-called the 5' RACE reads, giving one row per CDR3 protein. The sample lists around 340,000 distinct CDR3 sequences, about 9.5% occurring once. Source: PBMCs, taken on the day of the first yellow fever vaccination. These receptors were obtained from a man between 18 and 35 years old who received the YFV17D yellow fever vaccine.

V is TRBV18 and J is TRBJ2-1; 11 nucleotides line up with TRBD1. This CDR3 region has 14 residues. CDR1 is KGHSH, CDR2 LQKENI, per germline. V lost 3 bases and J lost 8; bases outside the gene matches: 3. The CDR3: CASSPGQGGHEQFF. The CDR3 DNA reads TGTGCCAGCTCACCGGGACAGGGGGGCCATGAGCAGTTCTTC.

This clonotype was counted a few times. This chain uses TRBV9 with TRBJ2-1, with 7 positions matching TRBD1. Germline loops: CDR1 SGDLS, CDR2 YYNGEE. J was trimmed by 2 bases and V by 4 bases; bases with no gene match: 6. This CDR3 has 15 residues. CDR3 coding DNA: TGTGCCAGCAGCTTCGCCGGGACAGCCTACAATGAGCAGTTCTTC. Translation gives CASSFAGTAYNEQFF. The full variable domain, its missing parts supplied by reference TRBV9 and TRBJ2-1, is DSGVTQTPKHLITATGQRVTLRCSPRSGDLSVYWYQQSLDQGLQFLIQYYNGEERAKGNILERFSAQQFPDLHSELNLSSLELGDSALYFCASSFAGTAYNEQFFGPGTRLTVL.

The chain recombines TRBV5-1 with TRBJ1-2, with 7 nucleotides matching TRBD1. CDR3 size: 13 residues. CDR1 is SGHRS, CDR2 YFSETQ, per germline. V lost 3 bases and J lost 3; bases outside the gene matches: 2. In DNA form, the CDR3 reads TGCGCCAGCAGCTCGCAGGGGGACTATGGCTACACCTTC. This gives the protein CASSSQGDYGYTF.

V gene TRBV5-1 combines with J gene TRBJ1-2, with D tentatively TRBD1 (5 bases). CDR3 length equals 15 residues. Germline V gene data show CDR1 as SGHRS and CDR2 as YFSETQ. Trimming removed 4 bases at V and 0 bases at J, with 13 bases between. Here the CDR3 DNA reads TGCGCCAGCAGCGCAGGGACGGTACCTAACTATGGCTACACCTTC. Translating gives CASSAGTVPNYGYTF.

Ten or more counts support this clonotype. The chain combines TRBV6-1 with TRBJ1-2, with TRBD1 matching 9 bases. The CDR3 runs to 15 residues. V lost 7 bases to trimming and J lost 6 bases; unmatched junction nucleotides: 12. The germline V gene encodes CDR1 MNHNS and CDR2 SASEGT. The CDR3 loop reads CASMRRTGVYHGYTF. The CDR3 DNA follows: TGTGCCAGCATGAGGCGGACAGGGGTGTACCATGGCTACACCTTC.

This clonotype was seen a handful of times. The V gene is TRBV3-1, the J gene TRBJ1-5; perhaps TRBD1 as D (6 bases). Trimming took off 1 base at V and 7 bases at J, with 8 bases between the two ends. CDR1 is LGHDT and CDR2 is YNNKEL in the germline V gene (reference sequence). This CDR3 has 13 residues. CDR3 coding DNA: TGTGCCAGCAGCCAAGCAGGGGCGCAGCCCCAGCATTTT. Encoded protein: CASSQAGAQPQHF. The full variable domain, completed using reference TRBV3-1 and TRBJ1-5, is DTAVSQTPKYLVTQMGNDKSIKCEQNLGHDTMYWYKQDSKKFLKIMFSYNNKELIINETVPNRFSPKSPDKAHLNLHINSLELGDSAVYFCASSQAGAQPQHFGDGTRLSIL.

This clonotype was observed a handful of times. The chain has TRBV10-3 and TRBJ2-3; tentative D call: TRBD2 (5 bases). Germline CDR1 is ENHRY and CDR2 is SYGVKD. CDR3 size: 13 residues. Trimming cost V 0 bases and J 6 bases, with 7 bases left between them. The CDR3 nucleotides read TGTGCCATCAGTGAGTCGCGGAGGGATACGCAGTATTTT. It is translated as CAISESRRDTQYF.

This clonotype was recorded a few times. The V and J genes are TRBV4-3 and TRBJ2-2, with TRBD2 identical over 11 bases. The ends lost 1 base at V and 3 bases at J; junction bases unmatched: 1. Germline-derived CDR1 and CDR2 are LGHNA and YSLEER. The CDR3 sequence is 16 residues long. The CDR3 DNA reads TGCGCCAGCAGCCAAGCTAGCGGGGGGTACACCGGGGAGCTGTTTTTT. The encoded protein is CASSQASGGYTGELFF.

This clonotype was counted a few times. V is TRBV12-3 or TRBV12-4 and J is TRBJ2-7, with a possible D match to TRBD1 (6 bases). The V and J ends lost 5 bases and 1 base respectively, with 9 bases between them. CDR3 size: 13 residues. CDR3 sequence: CASSKGQSYEQYF. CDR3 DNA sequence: TGTGCCAGCAGTAAAGGACAGTCCTACGAGCAGTACTTC.

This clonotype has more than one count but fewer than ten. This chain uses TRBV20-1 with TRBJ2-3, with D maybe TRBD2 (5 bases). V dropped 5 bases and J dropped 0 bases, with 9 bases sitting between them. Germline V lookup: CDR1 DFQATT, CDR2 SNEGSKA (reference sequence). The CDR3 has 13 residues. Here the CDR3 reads CSARRSSTDTQYF. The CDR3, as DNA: TGCAGTGCTCGGAGGTCGAGCACAGATACGCAGTATTTT.

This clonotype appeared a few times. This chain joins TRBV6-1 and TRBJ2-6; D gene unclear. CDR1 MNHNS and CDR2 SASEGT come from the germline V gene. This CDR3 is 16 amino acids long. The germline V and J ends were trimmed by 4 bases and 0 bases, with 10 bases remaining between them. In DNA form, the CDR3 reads TGTGCCAGCAGTGGAGACCCGTTCTCTGGGGCCAACGTCCTGACTTTC. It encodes CASSGDPFSGANVLTF.

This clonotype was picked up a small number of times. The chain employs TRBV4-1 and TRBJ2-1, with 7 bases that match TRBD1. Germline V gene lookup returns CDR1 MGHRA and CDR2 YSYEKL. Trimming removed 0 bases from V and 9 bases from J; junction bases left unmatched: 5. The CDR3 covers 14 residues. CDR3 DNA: TGCGCCAGCAGCCAAGACGGTACAGGGGCTGAGCAGTTCTTC. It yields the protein CASSQDGTGAEQFF.

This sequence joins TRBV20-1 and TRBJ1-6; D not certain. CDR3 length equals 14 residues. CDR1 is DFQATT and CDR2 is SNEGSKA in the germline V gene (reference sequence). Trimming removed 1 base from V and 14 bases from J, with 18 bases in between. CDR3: CSARATNPGLTLHF. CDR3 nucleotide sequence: TGCAGTGCTAGAGCTACTAATCCGGGTCTCACCCTCCACTTT.

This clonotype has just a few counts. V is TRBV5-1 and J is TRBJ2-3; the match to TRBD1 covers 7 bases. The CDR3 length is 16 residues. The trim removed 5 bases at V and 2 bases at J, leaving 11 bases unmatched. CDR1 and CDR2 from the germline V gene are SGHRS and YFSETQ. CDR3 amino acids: CASRRDRVATTDTQYF. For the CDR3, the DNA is TGCGCCAGCAGGCGAGACAGGGTCGCCACCACAGATACGCAGTATTTT.

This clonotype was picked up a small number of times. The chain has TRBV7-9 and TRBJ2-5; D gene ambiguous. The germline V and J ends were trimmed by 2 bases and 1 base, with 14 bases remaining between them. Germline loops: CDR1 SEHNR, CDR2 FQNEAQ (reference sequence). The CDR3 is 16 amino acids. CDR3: CASSLHPLLIQETQYF. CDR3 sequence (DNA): TGTGCCAGCAGCTTACACCCCCTCTTAATCCAAGAGACCCAGTACTTC.

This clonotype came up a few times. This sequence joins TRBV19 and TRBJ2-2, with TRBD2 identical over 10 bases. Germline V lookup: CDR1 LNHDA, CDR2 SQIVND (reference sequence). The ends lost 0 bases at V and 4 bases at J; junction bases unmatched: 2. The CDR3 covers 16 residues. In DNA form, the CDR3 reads TGTGCCAGTAGTATAGAACTAGCGGGGAGCACCGGGGAGCTGTTTTTT. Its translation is CASSIELAGSTGELFF.

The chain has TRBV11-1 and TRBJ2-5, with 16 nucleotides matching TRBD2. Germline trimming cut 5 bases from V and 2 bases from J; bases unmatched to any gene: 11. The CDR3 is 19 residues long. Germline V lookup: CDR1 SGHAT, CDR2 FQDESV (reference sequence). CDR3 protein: CASSDGTSGGAEGQETQYF. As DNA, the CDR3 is TGTGCCAGCAGCGACGGGACTAGCGGGGGGGCCGAAGGACAAGAGACCCAGTACTTC.

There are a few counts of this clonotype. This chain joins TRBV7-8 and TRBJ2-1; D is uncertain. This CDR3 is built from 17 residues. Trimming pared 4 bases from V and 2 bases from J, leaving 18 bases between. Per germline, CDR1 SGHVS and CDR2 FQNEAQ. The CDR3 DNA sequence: TGTGCCAGCAGCTCCACCGAGGTTAGGGTAACCTACAATGAGCAGTTCTTC. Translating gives CASSSTEVRVTYNEQFF.

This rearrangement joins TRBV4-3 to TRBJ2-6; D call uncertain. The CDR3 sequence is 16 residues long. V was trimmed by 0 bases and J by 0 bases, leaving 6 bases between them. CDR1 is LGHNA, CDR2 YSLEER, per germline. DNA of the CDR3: TGCGCCAGCAGCCAAGACAGCCACTCTGGGGCCAACGTCCTGACTTTC. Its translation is CASSQDSHSGANVLTF.

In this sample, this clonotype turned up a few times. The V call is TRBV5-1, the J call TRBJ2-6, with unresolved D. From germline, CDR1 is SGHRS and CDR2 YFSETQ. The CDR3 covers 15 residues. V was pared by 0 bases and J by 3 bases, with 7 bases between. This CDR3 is CASSLAGVGANVLTF. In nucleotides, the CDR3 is TGCGCCAGCAGCTTGGCTGGGGTTGGGGCCAACGTCCTGACTTTC.

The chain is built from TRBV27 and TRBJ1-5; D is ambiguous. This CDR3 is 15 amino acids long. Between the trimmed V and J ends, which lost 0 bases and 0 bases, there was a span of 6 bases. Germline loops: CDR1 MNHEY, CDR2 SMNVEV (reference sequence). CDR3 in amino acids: CASSLSWSSNQPQHF. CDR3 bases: TGTGCCAGCAGTTTATCGTGGAGTAGCAATCAGCCCCAGCATTTT.

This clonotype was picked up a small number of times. CDR3 protein: CASSSPGQTNTGELFF. The CDR3 nucleotides read TGTGCCAGCAGCTCACCGGGACAGACAAACACCGGGGAGCTGTTTTTT. The gene calls are TRBV5-5 and TRBJ2-2, with 7 bases matching TRBD1. The V gene end was trimmed by 3 bases and the J gene end by 2 bases; junction bases not matched to a gene: 7. The CDR3 is 16 amino acids. From germline, CDR1 is SGHKS and CDR2 YYEKEE (reference sequence).

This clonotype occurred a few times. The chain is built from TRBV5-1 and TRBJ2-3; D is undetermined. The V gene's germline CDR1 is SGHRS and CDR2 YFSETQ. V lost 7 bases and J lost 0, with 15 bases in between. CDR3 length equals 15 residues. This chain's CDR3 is CASRPGGYSTDTQYF. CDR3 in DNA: TGCGCCAGCCGCCCCGGCGGTTATAGCACAGATACGCAGTATTTT.

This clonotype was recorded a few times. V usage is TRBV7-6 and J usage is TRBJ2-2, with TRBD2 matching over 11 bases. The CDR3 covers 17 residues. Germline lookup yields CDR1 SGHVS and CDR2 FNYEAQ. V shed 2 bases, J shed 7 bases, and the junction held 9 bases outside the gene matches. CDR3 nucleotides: TGTGCCAGCAGCTTACTACTAGCGGGGGCTTCCGGCGGGGAGCTGTTTTTT. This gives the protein CASSLLLAGASGGELFF.

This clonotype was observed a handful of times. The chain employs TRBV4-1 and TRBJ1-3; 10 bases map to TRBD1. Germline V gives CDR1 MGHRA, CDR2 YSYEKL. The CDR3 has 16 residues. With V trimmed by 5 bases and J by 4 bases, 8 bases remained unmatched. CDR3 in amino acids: CASSSGQGTFGNTIYF. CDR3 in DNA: TGCGCCAGCAGCTCGGGACAGGGGACTTTCGGAAACACCATATATTTT.